This passage covers 24 T cell receptor beta chains from one sample sequenced in a study of CD8+CD57+ T cells in acquired aplastic anemia. For CDR3 and TCR beta VDJ profiling, genomic DNA was the template used. Using its own MiXCR run on the reads, TCRdb lists one record per CDR3 protein. The sample has 150,000 to 200,000 distinct CDR3 sequences; about two thirds are singletons. Only patients with CD8+CD57+ cell expansion on flow cytometry were chosen for sequencing. Sample: sorted CD4+, CD8+, or CD8+CD57+ T cells (not recorded which) from PBMCs. The receptors were sampled from a human donor with aplastic anemia.

V usage is TRBV12-3 or TRBV12-4 and J usage is TRBJ1-5; D gene unclear. The V and J ends lost 5 bases and 2 bases respectively, with 10 bases between them. The CDR3 is made up of 14 amino acids. CDR3 DNA sequence: TGTGCCAGCAGTCTCAGTTCAGGCAATCAGCCCCAGCATTTT. This sequence encodes CASSLSSGNQPQHF.

This clonotype was counted a single time. The chain employs TRBV2 and TRBJ1-1; D gene unclear. The germline gives CDR1 SNHLY, CDR2 FYNNEI. V shed 4 bases and J shed 11 bases, with 11 bases lying between them. The CDR3 is made up of 11 amino acids. The DNA of the CDR3 is TGTGCCAGCAGTGTTGCCCCAGAGGCTTTCTTT. Amino acid sequence: CASSVAPEAFF.

The sample holds a few counts of this clonotype. The chain is built from TRBV5-8 and TRBJ1-6; D unclear. Between the trimmed V and J ends, which lost 2 bases and 7 bases, there was a span of 7 bases. Germline V lookup: CDR1 SGHTS, CDR2 YDEGEE. This CDR3 has 13 residues. The CDR3 sequence is CASSLGRNSPLHF. CDR3 sequence (DNA): TGTGCCAGCAGCTTAGGTCGGAATTCACCCCTCCACTTT.

V usage is TRBV29-1 and J usage is TRBJ1-1; no clear D gene. The CDR3 loop spans 14 amino acids. Trimming left V 0 bases short and J 5 bases short, with 13 bases between. The germline CDR1 and CDR2 sequences are SQVTM and ANQGSEA. Written as DNA, the CDR3 is TGCAGCGTTGAAGAGAACTCCGGAAGGACTGAAGCTTTCTTT. Encoded protein: CSVEENSGRTEAFF.

This clonotype came up a few times. The rearrangement links TRBV20-1 to TRBJ2-7, with 11 bases that match TRBD2. V gave up 0 bases and J gave up 2 bases; unmatched junction bases: 6. CDR1 DFQATT and CDR2 SNEGSKA come from the germline V gene (reference sequence). The CDR3 is 16 residues long. CDR3 in DNA: TGCAGTGCTAGAGATTACCTAGCGGGAGGTCCCTACGAGCAGTACTTC. Its protein is CSARDYLAGGPYEQYF.

The chain links TRBV5-6 to TRBJ1-1; maybe TRBD1 (5 bases). With 0 bases removed from V and 4 bases from J, the gap between germline ends came to 19 bases. The V gene's germline CDR1 is SGHDT and CDR2 YYEEEE. The CDR3 consists of 17 residues. CDR3 sequence: CASSLAFGGRLVTEAFF. Written as DNA, the CDR3 is TGTGCCAGCAGCTTGGCCTTCGGGGGAAGGCTGGTCACTGAAGCTTTCTTT.

This clonotype has only a few counts. This rearrangement joins TRBV15 to TRBJ1-5, with TRBD1 as a possible D gene (6 bases). CDR3 length equals 13 residues. Germline values: CDR1 LNHNV, CDR2 YYDKDF (reference sequence). V shed 10 bases and J shed 7 bases, with 17 bases lying between them. The CDR3 reads CAILQGDGQPQHF. In DNA form, the CDR3 reads TGTGCCATCCTACAGGGTGACGGCCAGCCCCAGCATTTT.

Turning to this clonotype: At one of its ends the junction is not consistent with the germline gene, which may arise from a read error. V usage is TRBV7-3 and J usage is TRBJ2-7, with D possibly TRBD2 on 6 matching bases. In germline, CDR1 is SGHTA, CDR2 FQGTGA. The CDR3 sequence is 15 residues long. The chain's CDR3 is CASSHTGTRAYEQYF. The CDR3 bases are TGCGCCAGCAGCCATACCGGGACTCGAGCCTACGAGCAGTACTTC.

This chain connects TRBV5-6 to TRBJ2-7; D gene unclear. Germline values: CDR1 SGHDT, CDR2 YYEEEE. CDR3 size: 13 residues. V lost 2 bases, J lost 2 bases, and 8 bases lay in between. This CDR3 reads CASSFGSTYEQYF. As DNA, the CDR3 is TGTGCCAGCAGCTTCGGCTCTACCTACGAGCAGTACTTC. The complete variable domain, with remaining parts taken from reference TRBV5-6 and TRBJ2-7, reads DAGVTQSPTHLIKTRGQQVTLRCSPKSGHDTVSWYQQALGQGPQFIFQYYEEEERQRGNFPDRFSGHQFPNYSSELNVNALLLGDSALYLCASSFGSTYEQYFGPGTRLTVT.

V gene TRBV6-7 combines with J gene TRBJ2-7; maybe TRBD1 (6 bases). TRBV6-7 is an open reading frame whose function is uncertain. Between the trimmed V and J ends, which lost 6 bases and 4 bases, there was a span of 22 bases. The CDR3 runs to 16 residues. The CDR3 protein is CASSPQDRTARYEQYF. Here the CDR3 DNA reads TGTGCCAGCAGCCCCCAGGACCGGACAGCTCGATACGAGCAGTACTTC.

CDR3 sequence (DNA): TGTGCCAGCAGCCAAGACGGGACAGGGGGCCGGCGGACTGAAGCTTTCTTT. Protein sequence: CASSQDGTGGRRTEAFF. V gene TRBV14 combines with J gene TRBJ1-1; 12 bases are a match to TRBD1. The V segment lost 0 bases and the J segment 5 bases; nucleotides outside the gene matches: 7. Germline V gene lookup returns CDR1 SGHDN and CDR2 FVKESK. The CDR3 runs 17 residues.

The genes are TRBV24-1 and TRBJ2-7; 8 positions match TRBD2. The V segment lost 3 bases and the J segment 0 bases; nucleotides outside the gene matches: 6. This CDR3 has 16 amino acids. Germline V gives CDR1 KGHDR, CDR2 SFDVKD. CDR3 bases: TGTGCCACCAGTGATGGGGCGGGAGGTAGCTCCTACGAGCAGTACTTC. This gives the protein CATSDGAGGSSYEQYF.

The chain employs TRBV29-1 and TRBJ1-2; 11 positions match TRBD1. CDR1 and CDR2 (germline): SQVTM, ANQGSEA. Unmatched junction bases numbered 4, after V lost 5 bases and J lost 5 bases. CDR3 length: 13 residues. The DNA for the CDR3 is TGCAGCGTTAAGGGACAGGGGGAATATGGCTACACCTTC. Translation gives CSVKGQGEYGYTF.

The chain uses TRBV24-1 and TRBJ1-5, with TRBD1 as a possible D gene (6 bases). Looked up from germline, CDR1 is KGHDR and CDR2 is SFDVKD. The V gene lost 4 bases and the J gene lost 5 bases, with 17 bases spanning the gap. The CDR3 loop spans 16 amino acids. The CDR3, as DNA: TGTGCCACCAGTGAATTACAGGGAGTACCCGATCAGCCCCAGCATTTT. Amino acid sequence: CATSELQGVPDQPQHF.

This chain links TRBV2 with TRBJ2-1; TRBD1 agrees at 8 bases. Unmatched junction bases numbered 8, after V lost 6 bases and J lost 7 bases. CDR3 length: 14 residues. Looked up from germline, CDR1 is SNHLY and CDR2 is FYNNEI. Here the CDR3 reads CASSPPTGVNEQFF. The CDR3 nucleotides are TGTGCCAGCAGCCCCCCGACAGGGGTAAATGAGCAGTTCTTC. Filled out from reference TRBV2 and TRBJ2-1, the complete variable domain reads EPEVTQTPSHQVTQMGQEVILRCVPISNHLYFYWYRQILGQKVEFLVSFYNNEISEKSEIFDDQFSVERPDGSNFTLKIRSTKLEDSAMYFCASSPPTGVNEQFFGPGTRLTVL.

The chain couples TRBV10-3 to TRBJ1-2; D not certain. CDR3 length: 11 amino acids. Trimming cost V 6 bases and J 8 bases, with 10 bases left between them. Germline CDR1 ENHRY, CDR2 SYGVKD. This chain's CDR3 is CAIREVGGYTF. The CDR3 nucleotides are TGTGCCATCAGAGAGGTGGGAGGCTACACCTTC.

This sequence joins TRBV7-2 and TRBJ2-7; D possibly matches TRBD1 or TRBD2 (5 bases each). CDR3 size: 14 residues. The germline V gene encodes CDR1 SGHTA and CDR2 FQGNSA. The germline V and J ends were trimmed by 5 bases and 0 bases, with 11 bases remaining between them. The CDR3 reads CASSRGASSYEQYF. CDR3 sequence (DNA): TGTGCCAGCAGCCGAGGGGCCAGCTCCTACGAGCAGTACTTC.

As concerns this clonotype: Its ends do not fully match the called genes, so a read error is possible. The V call is TRBV19, the J call TRBJ1-2; 9 positions agree with TRBD1. The germline gives CDR1 LNHDA, CDR2 SQIVND (reference sequence). The length of the CDR3 is 15 residues. CDR3 sequence (DNA): TGTGCCAGTAAAGGAACCGGGACAGGGATTTTGAGCTACACTTTC. It encodes CASKGTGTGILSYTF.

This clonotype was observed at least ten times. This chain uses TRBV19 with TRBJ1-5; a possible D gene is TRBD1 (5 bases). This CDR3 has 14 residues. The V end lost 4 bases, the J end lost 3 bases, and 10 bases lay between the germline ends. Germline CDR1 reads LNHDA; CDR2 reads SQIVND (reference sequence). The DNA for the CDR3 is TGTGCCAGTAGTAGCCGGGACTACAATCAGCCCCAGCATTTT. Its protein is CASSSRDYNQPQHF.

This clonotype occurred a few times. This rearrangement joins TRBV5-1 to TRBJ2-7, with 8 bases fitting TRBD2. After removal of 0 bases from V and 0 bases from J, the junction contained 8 bases not matched to a gene. CDR1 SGHRS and CDR2 YFSETQ come from the germline V gene. The CDR3 covers 17 residues. The CDR3 is CASSLAVGRGVSYEQYF. In DNA, the CDR3 is TGCGCCAGCAGCTTGGCCGTAGGGCGGGGGGTCTCCTACGAGCAGTACTTC.

CDR3 protein: CASSLDWVSYEQYF. The CDR3 region has the DNA TGTGCCAGCAGCTTAGATTGGGTCTCCTACGAGCAGTACTTC. The V and J genes are TRBV7-2 and TRBJ2-7; D is ambiguous. Germline V gives CDR1 SGHTA, CDR2 FQGNSA. V lost 1 base and J lost 0, with 7 bases in between. The CDR3 runs 14 residues.

J is TRBJ2-3 and V is TRBV9; 7 bases match TRBD2. This CDR3 region has 15 residues. Germline V lookup: CDR1 SGDLS, CDR2 YYNGEE. The V segment lost 4 bases and the J segment 2 bases; nucleotides outside the gene matches: 7. The CDR3 nucleotides read TGTGCCAGCAGCCCTAGCGGATCGGACACAGATACGCAGTATTTT. This gives the protein CASSPSGSDTDTQYF. Full variable domain (missing parts from reference TRBV9 and TRBJ2-3): DSGVTQTPKHLITATGQRVTLRCSPRSGDLSVYWYQQSLDQGLQFLIQYYNGEERAKGNILERFSAQQFPDLHSELNLSSLELGDSALYFCASSPSGSDTDTQYFGPGTRLTVL.

This sequence joins TRBV5-6 and TRBJ2-5; 8 nucleotides agree with TRBD2. V lost 6 bases and J lost 5; bases outside the gene matches: 12. The CDR3 loop spans 15 amino acids. Germline CDR1 reads SGHDT; CDR2 reads YYEEEE. The CDR3 bases are TGTGCCAGCATCACCGGGAGGGGGGGGGCGGAGACCCAGTACTTC. Translation: CASITGRGGAETQYF.

This clonotype came up a few times. The J gene is TRBJ2-7, the V gene TRBV5-6; D perhaps matches TRBD2 (5 bases). Trimming pared 2 bases from V and 9 bases from J, leaving 9 bases between. Per the germline V gene, CDR1 is SGHDT and CDR2 is YYEEEE. This CDR3 spans 11 amino acids. The CDR3 sequence: CASSFGVMQYF. CDR3 nucleotides: TGTGCCAGCAGCTTCGGGGTGATGCAGTACTTC.